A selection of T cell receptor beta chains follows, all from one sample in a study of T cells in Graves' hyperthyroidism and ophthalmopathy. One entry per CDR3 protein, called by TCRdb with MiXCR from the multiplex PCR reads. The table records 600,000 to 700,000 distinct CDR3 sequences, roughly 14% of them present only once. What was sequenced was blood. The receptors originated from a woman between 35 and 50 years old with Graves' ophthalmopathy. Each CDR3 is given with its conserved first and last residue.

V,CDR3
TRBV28,CASSSPWTGGAYEQYF
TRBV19,CASSTSGTGDGYTF
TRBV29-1,CSAEQGGVSGELFF
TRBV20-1,CSAGGQQNIQYF
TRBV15,CATSRDNAWRGQETQYF
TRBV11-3,CASSSKYGAGETQYF
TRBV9,CASSVGPGPYEQYF
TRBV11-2,CASTPADHWGYEQYF
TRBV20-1,CSAPGTSTDTQYF
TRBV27,CASGGRPYEQYF
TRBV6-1,CASRDPTSGGETQYF
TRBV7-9,CASSLTSSSYEQYF
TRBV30,CAWSARGPPRSYEQYF
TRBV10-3,CAISGKTGDEMNTEAFF
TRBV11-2,CASSLEDPSQGAYGYTF
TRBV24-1,CATRTSGSTTDTQYF
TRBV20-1,CSARGPGQGDYF
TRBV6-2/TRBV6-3,CASSSYLGTYEQYF
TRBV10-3,CAISESGQTTDTQYF
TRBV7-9,CASSENTYQETQYF
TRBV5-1,CASSPSTGTGTSYEQYF
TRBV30,CAWNRDTYYEQYF
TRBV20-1,CSASQGSGASYEQYF
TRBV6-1,CASSPTSGRASYEQYF
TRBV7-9,CASSSQEVGGELFF
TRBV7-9,CASSGRGGQTYEQYF
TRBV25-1,CASSWTGENIQYF
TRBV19,CASVPGQGNGYTF
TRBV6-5,CASSYSTGGLDEAFF
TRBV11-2,CASSLWATDTQYF
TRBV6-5,CASSYSMGTPTGELFF
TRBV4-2,CASSQERWDPFGETQYF
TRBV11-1,CASSLSRLSSEAFF
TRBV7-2,CASSSSLYEQYF
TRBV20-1,CSAREDDSPLHF
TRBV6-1,CAIRRSNQPQHF
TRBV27,CASSTPGQGDQPQHF
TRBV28,CASTSTDRPNYGYTF
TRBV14,CASSQDAFKTGAYEQYF
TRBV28,CASSSAFREQYF
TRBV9,CASSPRQDYGYTF
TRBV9,CASSVGGSANTGELFF
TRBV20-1,CSARDPPGYGYTF
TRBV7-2,CASSLGGLARSEQYF
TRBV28,CASSFRTDAYEQYF
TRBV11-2,CASSLLATAAYSNQPQHF
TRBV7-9,CASSLGGQGTPEQYF
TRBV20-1,CSARTGEPGNTIYF
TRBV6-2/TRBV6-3,CASTLPGLAGGNEQFF
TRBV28,CASRPLGAETQYF
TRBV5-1,CASSLASGTIYGYTF
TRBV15,CATSRGKDSTYEQYF
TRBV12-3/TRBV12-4,CASSPPTSGRFYEQYF